The present T cell receptor beta chain was sequenced within a study of T and B cells in COVID-19 patients. Study-wide background: The recovered patients had mostly mild to moderate COVID-19 with outpatient management. Of 20 to 25 active-infection patients, under 15 were critically ill with mechanical ventilation or extracorporeal membrane oxygenation. About 90% of the roughly 20 active-infection patients had comorbidities associated with unfavorable COVID-19 outcome. Study-level results: Patients with COVID-19 reportedly showed strongly skewed T cell receptor beta variable and joining gene usage.

From blood, roughly 240-550 ng of genomic DNA served as TRB template. This clonotype was observed a few times. What it binds is unknown. Multiplex PCR with BIOMED2 TRB-A/B primer pools amplified TRB rearrangements. TCRdb reanalysed the multiplex PCR reads using MiXCR and keeps one entry per CDR3 protein. Here the sample spans about 22,000 distinct CDR3 sequences, 25% to 35% being singletons. Germline CDR1 is SGHDT and CDR2 is YYEEEE. V was shortened by 4 bases and J by 4 bases, with 12 bases between the two germline ends. The CDR3 spans 13 residues. This TCR came from a human donor who had recovered from COVID-19. Sequencing was carried out using blood. The chain combines TRBV5-6 with TRBJ2-7, with D perhaps matching TRBD2 (6 bases). The CDR3 spells CASSEGLQYEQYF. In nucleotides, the CDR3 is TGTGCCAGCAGCGAGGGACTCCAGTACGAGCAGTACTTC.